This record covers a single T cell receptor (beta chain). The antigen remains undetermined. Multiplex PCR with BIOMED2 TRB-A/B primer pools amplified TRB rearrangements. TCRdb reprocessed the multiplex PCR reads via MiXCR and lists one record per CDR3 protein. The sample has some 11,000 distinct CDR3 sequences; approximately 31% are singletons. The data belong to a study of T and B cells in COVID-19 patients. Study information: Peripheral blood came from COVID-19 patients with active infection or after recovery. Active-infection patients were older, median roughly 70 years, than recovered patients, median approximately 35 years. Study findings and constraints: Blood from mildly ill patients while symptomatic, and early samples from severe cases, were scarce.

Each TRB amplification used about 250-550 ng of genomic DNA from blood. The sequence derives from a human donor with active COVID-19. The sequencing sample was made of blood.

The CDR3 DNA is TGTGCCTTCCGGGACAATAATTCACCCCTCCACTTT. Protein product: CAFRDNNSPLHF. This chain links TRBV30 with TRBJ1-6; maybe TRBD1 (6 bases). The germline CDR1 and CDR2 sequences are GTSNPN and SVGIG (reference sequence). Trimming shortened V by 7 bases and J by 5 bases, and 9 bases separated the two germline ends. The CDR3 runs to 12 residues.